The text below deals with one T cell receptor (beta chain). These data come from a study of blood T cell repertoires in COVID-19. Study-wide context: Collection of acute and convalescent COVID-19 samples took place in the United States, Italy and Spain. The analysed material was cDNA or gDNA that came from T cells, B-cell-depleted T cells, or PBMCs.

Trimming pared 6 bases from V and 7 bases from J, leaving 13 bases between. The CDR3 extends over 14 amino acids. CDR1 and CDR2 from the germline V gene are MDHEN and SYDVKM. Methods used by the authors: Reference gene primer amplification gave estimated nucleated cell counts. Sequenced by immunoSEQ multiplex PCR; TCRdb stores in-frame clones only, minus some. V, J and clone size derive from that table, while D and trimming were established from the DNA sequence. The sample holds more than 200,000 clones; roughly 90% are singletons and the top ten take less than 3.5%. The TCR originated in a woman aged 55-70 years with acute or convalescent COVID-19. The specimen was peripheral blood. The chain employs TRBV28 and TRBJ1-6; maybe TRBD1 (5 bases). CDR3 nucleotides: TGTGCCAGCAGGGGTGTGACAGAAAATTCACCCCTCCACTTT. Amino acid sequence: CASRGVTENSPLHF.